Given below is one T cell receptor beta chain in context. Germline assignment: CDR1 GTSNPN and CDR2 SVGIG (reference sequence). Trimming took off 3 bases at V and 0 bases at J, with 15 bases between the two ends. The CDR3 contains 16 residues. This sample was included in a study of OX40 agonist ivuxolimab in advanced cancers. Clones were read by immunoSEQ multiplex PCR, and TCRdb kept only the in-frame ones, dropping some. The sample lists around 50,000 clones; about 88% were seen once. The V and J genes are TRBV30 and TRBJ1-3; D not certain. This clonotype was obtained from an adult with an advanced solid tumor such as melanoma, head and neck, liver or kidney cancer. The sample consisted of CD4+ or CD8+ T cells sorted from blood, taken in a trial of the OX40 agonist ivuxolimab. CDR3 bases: TGTGCCTGGAGCTCAATGGTCGCCAGCTCTGGAAACACCATATATTTT. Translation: CAWSSMVASSGNTIYF.